This T cell receptor (beta chain) was obtained from a study of blood T cell repertoires in COVID-19 (dated by TCRdb to the early 2020s). Some background on the complete study: Samples covering the acute and convalescent phases of COVID-19 were provided by collaborators in the United States, Italy and Spain. The material from the prospective study consisted of cDNA or gDNA derived from T cells, B-cell-depleted T cells, or PBMCs. The dataset comprised deeply sampled blood TCRbeta repertoires from subjects exposed to, actively infected with, or recovered from COVID-19. A freely available public database, intended as a resource for researchers studying the immune response to SARS-CoV-2, is where the repertoires were released. The samples were drawn from two sources: the first 160 participants of the ongoing ImmuneRACE study, and 1,000 to 1,500 subjects contributed by 6 global collaborators. A de-identified subject ID, COVID-19 status, age in years and sex were almost always included in the sample metadata. Where available, HLA class I and class II types were obtained from metadata supplied by the sample provider rather than from assay-based typing.

On the study overall, not on this receptor specifically: The quantity of clinical and demographic metadata differed by source and by participant and was supplied without curation.

The germline V gene specifies KGHSH as CDR1 and LQKENI as CDR2. CDR3 length: 14 amino acids, cysteine to phenylalanine. Only CDR3 DNA is held: 42 bases, read in frame from base 1. V loses 3 bases of germline sequence and J loses 2 bases, and the interval between the two ends is 9 bases. One collaborating source in Seattle enrolled patients during active infection and followed them longitudinally through the course of disease. The collaborating institutions used their own protocols to collect whole blood in K2EDTA tubes. For TCRbeta analysis, collaborator samples were shipped as frozen whole blood, as isolated PBMCs, or as DNA extracted from either sample type. The immunoSEQ Assay, a bias-controlled multiplex PCR, was used to amplify TCRbeta CDR3 regions from genomic DNA. As for how the authors treated the data: Nucleated cell counts per sample were estimated from amplification of reference gene primers within the assay. To quantify the absolute abundance of each unique TCRbeta CDR3 rearrangement, sequence reads were collapsed and filtered. For each sample, productive Simpson clonality was calculated by taking the square root of Simpson's diversity index across productive rearrangements. TCRdb took over this immuneACCESS table, retaining in-frame rearrangements with V and J assigned. Such tables are incomplete; in checked studies, under half of the missing clones stem from an unresolved V gene, and the remainder is unexplained. For V, J and clone size, that table is used; D and trimming come from the DNA. Counted in this sample were fewer than 350,000 clones; less than 90% of them appeared once. The leading ten clones occupy over 10% of the sample.

On this clone itself: Its target antigen remains unknown. No much larger clone exists at a distance of one base, and base qualities are not known.

The TCR sequence derives from a woman between 70 and 85 years old with COVID-19, enrolled during active disease. Rearrangement joined TRBV18 to TRBJ2-3; perhaps TRBD1 is the D gene, with 5 bases matching. The sample taken for sequencing was peripheral blood. The nucleotides are TGTGCCAGCTCACCGGCAGGGCCCACAGATACGCAGTATTTT. Its protein product is CASSPAGPTDTQYF.